This T cell receptor (beta chain) was recovered during a study of blood T cells in healthy people across ages. Trimming took off 2 bases at V and 6 bases at J, with 20 bases between the two ends. The CDR3 consists of 17 residues. The germline CDR1 and CDR2 sequences are SGHDT and YYEEEE. The table lists this clonotype with a few counts. The antigen is not known. General study findings and limits: The lack of PBMC sorting stopped any conclusive naive versus antigen-experienced comparison.

The use of a sample-barcoded 5' primer and a J-beta primer mix characterized a second PCR of roughly 7 to 11 cycles. Every cDNA molecule bore a tag from a template-switch adaptor containing 12 random nucleotides. TCRdb re-analysed the 5' RACE reads in MiXCR, keeping a single row per CDR3 protein. The data show about 1.7 million distinct CDR3 sequences, about 30% seen once. Whenever a sample was processed, at least 6 million PBMCs were isolated. At least 5.5 micrograms of total RNA were extracted per sample. The sequence derives from a woman aged 25 to 39 in good health. The rearrangement joins TRBV5-6 to TRBJ1-4; TRBD1 is a possible D gene (5 bases). The sequenced material came from blood. The CDR3 reads CASSFFTGTAQYEKLFF. CDR3 nucleotides: TGTGCCAGCAGCTTCTTCACCGGGACGGCACAGTATGAAAAACTGTTTTTT.